This T cell receptor beta chain was observed in a study of CD8+ T cells in alopecia areata (dated by TCRdb to 2016 to 2018). For context, the study as a whole: Skin from C3H/HeJ donors with spontaneous alopecia (about 6-13 months old) was grafted onto female C3H/HeJ recipients aged roughly 7-10 weeks. To study T cell clonal expansion in alopecia areata, the researchers applied high-throughput TCRbeta sequencing to both the C3H/HeJ mouse model and human patients. Human TCRbeta sequencing covered scalp tissue and sorted CD4+ and CD8+ peripheral blood T cells from patchy and totalis/universalis alopecia areata patients and healthy controls. Scalp clonality was compared across normal scalp (n=4), patchy alopecia areata scalp (n=8), and alopecia totalis/universalis scalp (n=8). The RNA source kit depended on sample type: the PAXgene miRNA kit for fixed scalp, the miRNeasy kit for PBMCs, and the RNeasy kit for mouse skin. TCRbeta CDR3 regions were amplified by immunoSEQ multiplex PCR using 35 Vbeta forward and 13 Jbeta reverse primers. Overall results and qualifications from the work: Unlike mouse skin, where gammadelta T cells dominate, normal human skin contains resident alphabeta T cells that get sequenced too, which complicates analysis of the scalp TCR repertoire. Shared TCR sequences between patients were less evident than in mice, which may be partly attributable to HLA diversity in the patient population. Compared with normal scalp, lesional scalp, particularly in alopecia totalis/universalis, had higher clonality and more expanded CD8+ clones, which suggests antigenic drive.

Pooled mouse cutaneous lymph node cells were stained for CD4, CD8alpha, NKG2D, NKG2ACE and other markers, then sorted on a BD Influx. From cysteine to phenylalanine, the CDR3 is 15 amino acids long. The DNA has 33 bases, all within the CDR3, and is read from base 1. The germline V gene (reference sequence) specifies FNHDT as CDR1 and SITEND as CDR2. V is cut back by 5 bases and J by 0 bases, with 3 bases in the junction unmatched. Receptor amplification or capture employed the immunoSEQ multiplex PCR assay. For TCR sequencing, RNA was extracted from every sample and reverse transcribed into cDNA to serve as template. SuperScript III was used for first-strand cDNA synthesis, primed with a 2:1 mix of oligo-dT and random hexamers. A synthetic immune receptor repertoire was used to gauge amplification bias, and whatever bias remained was removed computationally. Libraries were sequenced on Illumina HiSeq with 60 bp reads covering the CDR3, read from J toward V. In the source study's methods: Raw reads were preprocessed to remove errors, and CDR3 was defined by IMGT conventions from the conserved cysteine to phenylalanine. Clonality was computed by normalizing Shannon entropy by log2 of the number of productive unique TCRs and subtracting the result from 1. Whether scalp clones were CD4 or CD8 was inferred by matching scalp TCRbeta sequences against CD4 and CD8 repertoires sorted from blood. Sourced from immuneACCESS, this table was stored by TCRdb with only in-frame sequences that have V and J called. A share of the clones is absent; for the studies checked, an unresolved V gene accounts for under half, and the remainder has no known explanation. V and J calls and clone size are those listed in that table; D and trimming were worked out from the DNA. The table shows around 290,000 clones here, with no singletons. The top ten hold 0.9% to 1.5% of the sample.

This clone was picked up a small number of times. Its antigen is unknown. Gene designations and germline sequences in this entry are those of the mouse. Sequencing ends 4 residues short of the CDR3 end; the germline J gene provides the rest. The clonotype comes from a C3H/HeJ mouse with alopecia areata. Mice belonging to this strain carry MHC haplotype H2-k. Rearrangement joined TRBV19 to TRBJ2-5; 10 of the junction bases match TRBD2. The source material was CD4+ T cells sorted from a lymph node. Incomplete CDR3 DNA: TGTGCCAGCAGAGGACTGGGGGCCAACCAAGAC. Translated, this gives CASRGLGANQD. The entire CDR3 reads CASRGLGANQDTQYF.